This T cell receptor (beta chain) originates from a study of cytomegalovirus exposure and HLA in healthy donors. General study points: The investigators catalogued 150 to 200 TCR beta chains as cytomegalovirus-associated. Among the CMV-associated chains, a few were confirmed in vitro as specific for CMV antigens.

Assay used: immunoSEQ multiplex PCR; TCRdb lists only in-frame clones, some missing. The table records 150,000 to 200,000 clones, around four fifths of them present only once. V was trimmed by 7 bases and J by 1 base, leaving 11 bases between them. The CDR3 covers 15 residues. Germline values: CDR1 SNHLY, CDR2 FYNNEI. As regards this clone: The antigen remains unidentified.

The approximately 130-subject validation cohort, separate from the roughly 670-subject first cohort, included the donors. V is TRBV2 and J is TRBJ1-6, with D possibly being TRBD1 (6 bases). The clonotype was recovered from a man aged 25 to 40 in good health and CMV-seropositive. Sequenced input: PBMCs. The CDR3 DNA sequence: TGTGCCAGCATGGGGGCGAGGTCCTATAATTCACCCCTCCACTTT. The encoded protein is CASMGARSYNSPLHF. The entire variable domain, with the rest obtained from reference TRBV2 and TRBJ1-6, is as follows: EPEVTQTPSHQVTQMGQEVILRCVPISNHLYFYWYRQILGQKVEFLVSFYNNEISEKSEIFDDQFSVERPDGSNFTLKIRSTKLEDSAMYFCASMGARSYNSPLHFGNGTRLTVT.